These T cell receptor beta chains were read from a single sample in a study of blood T cell repertoires in COVID-19. Sequencing used immunoSEQ multiplex PCR; TCRdb keeps in-frame clones, though not all of them. This table has around 270,000 clones, around 90% appearing once. Material for sequencing was PBMCs or T cells enriched from blood (not recorded which). These receptors all stem from a woman aged 40 to 50 who had been exposed to COVID-19. Each CDR3 is given with its conserved first and last residue. The order of the fields is CDR3 length, D gene, V gene, clone size, J gene, CDR3 DNA, CDR3 protein. The D gene is left open where the match is weak. Size is stated for part of the rows, as once, few or many counts, or as a class when the clone is expanded.

cdr3_length: 17
d_call: NA
v_call: TRBV6-2/TRBV6-3
clone_size: NA
j_call: TRBJ2-5
cdr3_nt: TGTGCCAGCAGCTTTAGTCAGGACGGGGTGTACCAAGAGACCCAGTACTTC
cdr3_aa: CASSFSQDGVYQETQYF

cdr3_length: 14
d_call: NA
v_call: TRBV7-3
clone_size: NA
j_call: TRBJ2-3
cdr3_nt: TGTGCCAGCAGCTTAATGCAGACAGGAGATACGCAGTATTTT
cdr3_aa: CASSLMQTGDTQYF

cdr3_length: 15
d_call: NA
v_call: TRBV28
clone_size: NA
j_call: TRBJ2-2
cdr3_nt: TGTGCCAGCAGTTTACCTCAGGGGATCGCCGGGGAGCTGTTTTTT
cdr3_aa: CASSLPQGIAGELFF

cdr3_length: 16
d_call: NA
v_call: TRBV4-2
clone_size: NA
j_call: TRBJ1-4
cdr3_nt: TGTGCCAGCAGCCAAGATAGAGTACAGTCTAATGAAAAACTGTTTTTT
cdr3_aa: CASSQDRVQSNEKLFF

cdr3_length: 18
d_call: TRBD2
v_call: TRBV7-6
clone_size: NA
j_call: TRBJ2-2
cdr3_nt: TGTGCCAGCAGCTTACAGTTCGGACTAGCGGGAAACACCGGGGAGCTGTTTTTT
cdr3_aa: CASSLQFGLAGNTGELFF

cdr3_length: 14
d_call: TRBD2
v_call: TRBV18
clone_size: NA
j_call: TRBJ2-5
cdr3_nt: TGTGCCAGCTCACCCGGGACTATGGGGGAGACCCAGTACTTC
cdr3_aa: CASSPGTMGETQYF

cdr3_length: 16
d_call: NA
v_call: TRBV28
clone_size: NA
j_call: TRBJ2-2
cdr3_nt: TGTGCCAGCAGTTTTTTCCTAGCGACGAACACCGGGGAGCTGTTTTTT
cdr3_aa: CASSFFLATNTGELFF

cdr3_length: 13
d_call: TRBD1
v_call: TRBV12-3/TRBV12-4
clone_size: NA
j_call: TRBJ1-5
cdr3_nt: TGTGCCAGCAGGGGACAGTATTATCAGCCCCAGCATTTT
cdr3_aa: CASRGQYYQPQHF

cdr3_length: 16
d_call: TRBD1
v_call: TRBV7-2
clone_size: NA
j_call: TRBJ2-1
cdr3_nt: TGTGCCAGCAGCTTAGAGAGAGGTTCCCGGACAGGTGAGCAGTTCTTC
cdr3_aa: CASSLERGSRTGEQFF

cdr3_length: 15
d_call: TRBD1
v_call: TRBV7-3
clone_size: NA
j_call: TRBJ2-1
cdr3_nt: TGTGCCAGCAGCTTAGCTGGGACAGGGGCTGGGGAGCAGTTCTTC
cdr3_aa: CASSLAGTGAGEQFF

cdr3_length: 16
d_call: TRBD1
v_call: TRBV24-1
clone_size: NA
j_call: TRBJ2-5
cdr3_nt: TGTGCCACCAGTGATCACCGGGACAGGGGCGGAGAGACCCAGTACTTC
cdr3_aa: CATSDHRDRGGETQYF

cdr3_length: 16
d_call: TRBD1
v_call: TRBV27
clone_size: NA
j_call: TRBJ2-2
cdr3_nt: TGTGCCAGCAGGTTAGGTGACAGGGGGCTCGTCGGGGAGCTGTTTTTT
cdr3_aa: CASRLGDRGLVGELFF

cdr3_length: 11
d_call: NA
v_call: TRBV6-5
clone_size: NA
j_call: TRBJ1-2
cdr3_nt: TGTGCCAGTCCGGGGAACTATGGCTACACCTTC
cdr3_aa: CASPGNYGYTF

cdr3_length: 13
d_call: NA
v_call: TRBV28
clone_size: NA
j_call: TRBJ1-2
cdr3_nt: TGTGCCAGCAGTTTACCTCAGGACTATGGCTACACCTTC
cdr3_aa: CASSLPQDYGYTF

cdr3_length: 15
d_call: TRBD1
v_call: TRBV5-1
clone_size: NA
j_call: TRBJ1-2
cdr3_nt: TGCGCCAGCAGCCCCGGACAGGTTTGGAGGAATGGCTACACCTTC
cdr3_aa: CASSPGQVWRNGYTF

cdr3_length: 15
d_call: NA
v_call: TRBV5-5
clone_size: few
j_call: TRBJ1-6
cdr3_nt: TGTGCCAGCAGTCCAGAGGGAGCTAATAATTCACCCCTCCACTTT
cdr3_aa: CASSPEGANNSPLHF

cdr3_length: 14
d_call: TRBD1
v_call: TRBV28
clone_size: NA
j_call: TRBJ2-7
cdr3_nt: TGTGCCAGCAGTTTATTTCGGACAGGGGACGAGCAGTACTTC
cdr3_aa: CASSLFRTGDEQYF

cdr3_length: 17
d_call: NA
v_call: TRBV11-2
clone_size: NA
j_call: TRBJ2-3
cdr3_nt: TGTGCCAGCAGCCCTAGGCTTTACGGCCTGCGCACAGATACGCAGTATTTT
cdr3_aa: CASSPRLYGLRTDTQYF

cdr3_length: 17
d_call: TRBD2
v_call: TRBV27
clone_size: NA
j_call: TRBJ2-1
cdr3_nt: TGTGCCAGCAGTTTAGATCCCCCAGCGGGAGGCTACAATGAGCAGTTCTTC
cdr3_aa: CASSLDPPAGGYNEQFF

cdr3_length: 12
d_call: NA
v_call: TRBV7-2
clone_size: NA
j_call: TRBJ1-2
cdr3_nt: TGTGCCAGCAGCTTAGAAGTAGTCGGCTACACCTTC
cdr3_aa: CASSLEVVGYTF

cdr3_length: 16
d_call: NA
v_call: TRBV3-1/TRBV3-2
clone_size: NA
j_call: TRBJ2-4
cdr3_nt: TGTGCCAGCAGCCTCCTTGGTGGGAGTACCAAAAACATTCAGTACTTC
cdr3_aa: CASSLLGGSTKNIQYF

cdr3_length: 11
d_call: NA
v_call: TRBV4-1
clone_size: NA
j_call: TRBJ2-3
cdr3_nt: TGCGCCAGCAGCCAAGGGGCCAAACAGTATTTT
cdr3_aa: CASSQGAKQYF

cdr3_length: 14
d_call: NA
v_call: TRBV9
clone_size: once
j_call: TRBJ2-5
cdr3_nt: TGTGCCAGCAGCGTAGGGGGGGACCAAGAGACCCAGTACTTC
cdr3_aa: CASSVGGDQETQYF

cdr3_length: 12
d_call: NA
v_call: TRBV7-2
clone_size: once
j_call: TRBJ2-7
cdr3_nt: TGTGCCAGCAGCGCCCCCCTCGGGGAGCAGTACTTC
cdr3_aa: CASSAPLGEQYF

cdr3_length: 14
d_call: NA
v_call: TRBV15
clone_size: NA
j_call: TRBJ2-5
cdr3_nt: TGTGCCACCAGCTACTCAACAGGCATAGAGACCCAGTACTTC
cdr3_aa: CATSYSTGIETQYF

cdr3_length: 13
d_call: NA
v_call: TRBV5-1
clone_size: NA
j_call: TRBJ1-2
cdr3_nt: TGCGCCAGCAGCTTAAATCCAGGGGATGGCTACACCTTC
cdr3_aa: CASSLNPGDGYTF

cdr3_length: 17
d_call: TRBD1
v_call: TRBV4-2
clone_size: NA
j_call: TRBJ1-1
cdr3_nt: TGTGCCAGCAGCCAAGATTGGGGACAGGGGGGAGGCACTGAAGCTTTCTTT
cdr3_aa: CASSQDWGQGGGTEAFF

cdr3_length: 15
d_call: NA
v_call: TRBV6-5
clone_size: NA
j_call: TRBJ1-5
cdr3_nt: TGTGCCAGCAGCTCCGCGGTAGGTAGCAATCAGCCCCAGCATTTT
cdr3_aa: CASSSAVGSNQPQHF

cdr3_length: 13
d_call: TRBD1
v_call: TRBV7-9
clone_size: NA
j_call: TRBJ1-4
cdr3_nt: TGTGCCAGCAGCTTCTCAGGGGGTGAAAAACTGTTTTTT
cdr3_aa: CASSFSGGEKLFF

cdr3_length: 17
d_call: NA
v_call: TRBV19
clone_size: NA
j_call: TRBJ1-5
cdr3_nt: TGTGCCAGTAGTACCCCGCAAGGAGGGAATAGCAATCAGCCCCAGCATTTT
cdr3_aa: CASSTPQGGNSNQPQHF

cdr3_length: 15
d_call: NA
v_call: TRBV6-4
clone_size: NA
j_call: TRBJ2-1
cdr3_nt: TGTGCCAGCAGTGACTCGGCGGGACCCTACAATGAGCAGTTCTTC
cdr3_aa: CASSDSAGPYNEQFF

cdr3_length: 14
d_call: NA
v_call: TRBV6-5
clone_size: NA
j_call: TRBJ1-1
cdr3_nt: TGTGCCAGCAAACAGACAGTAATGAACACTGAAGCTTTCTTT
cdr3_aa: CASKQTVMNTEAFF

cdr3_length: 14
d_call: NA
v_call: TRBV18
clone_size: NA
j_call: TRBJ2-2
cdr3_nt: TGTGCCAGCTCACCACAAGGGGACACCGGGGAGCTGTTTTTT
cdr3_aa: CASSPQGDTGELFF

cdr3_length: 19
d_call: NA
v_call: TRBV28
clone_size: once
j_call: TRBJ2-3
cdr3_nt: TGTGCCAGCAGTCCCCGAACAGGGAGGGCGGACCCTAGCACAGATACGCAGTATTTT
cdr3_aa: CASSPRTGRADPSTDTQYF

cdr3_length: 11
d_call: NA
v_call: TRBV29-1
clone_size: few
j_call: TRBJ2-5
cdr3_nt: TGCAGCGTTTGGTCAGGAGAGACCCAGTACTTC
cdr3_aa: CSVWSGETQYF

cdr3_length: 15
d_call: NA
v_call: TRBV7-9
clone_size: NA
j_call: TRBJ1-2
cdr3_nt: TGTGCCAGCAGCTTAGCACTTCCTAGCGGATATGGCTACACCTTC
cdr3_aa: CASSLALPSGYGYTF

cdr3_length: 18
d_call: NA
v_call: TRBV28
clone_size: NA
j_call: TRBJ2-3
cdr3_nt: TGTGCCAGCAGTACAACCCATCAGACAGGCGCCAACACAGATACGCAGTATTTT
cdr3_aa: CASSTTHQTGANTDTQYF

cdr3_length: 13
d_call: NA
v_call: TRBV10-3
clone_size: once
j_call: TRBJ1-4
cdr3_nt: TGTGCCACCGGGGTGGATCTTAATGAAAAACTGTTTTTT
cdr3_aa: CATGVDLNEKLFF

cdr3_length: 15
d_call: TRBD1
v_call: TRBV28
clone_size: NA
j_call: TRBJ1-5
cdr3_nt: TGTGCCAGCGATAAAGGGACAGTTAGCAATCAGCCCCAGCATTTT
cdr3_aa: CASDKGTVSNQPQHF

cdr3_length: 14
d_call: TRBD1
v_call: TRBV7-9
clone_size: NA
j_call: TRBJ1-4
cdr3_nt: TGTGCCAGCAGCCGAGCGGGACAGGATGAAAAACTGTTTTTT
cdr3_aa: CASSRAGQDEKLFF

cdr3_length: 13
d_call: NA
v_call: TRBV30
clone_size: NA
j_call: TRBJ2-7
cdr3_nt: TGTGCCTGGAGTGTAGACTACTCCTACGAGCAGTACTTC
cdr3_aa: CAWSVDYSYEQYF

cdr3_length: 22
d_call: TRBD2
v_call: TRBV4-1
clone_size: NA
j_call: TRBJ2-2
cdr3_nt: TGCGCCAGCAGCCACACTCAGACAGCACCGGGACTAGCGGGGGGGAACACCGGGGAGCTGTTTTTT
cdr3_aa: CASSHTQTAPGLAGGNTGELFF

cdr3_length: 14
d_call: TRBD1
v_call: TRBV19
clone_size: once
j_call: TRBJ1-3
cdr3_nt: TGTGCCTGCGGGACAGGGAAATTGGGAAACACCATATATTTT
cdr3_aa: CACGTGKLGNTIYF

cdr3_length: 16
d_call: TRBD1
v_call: TRBV2
clone_size: NA
j_call: TRBJ1-5
cdr3_nt: TGTGCCAGCAGGGCTAGACAGGGCTATAGCAATCAGCCCCAGCATTTT
cdr3_aa: CASRARQGYSNQPQHF

cdr3_length: 17
d_call: NA
v_call: TRBV7-9
clone_size: NA
j_call: TRBJ2-1
cdr3_nt: TGTGCCAGCAGCGCCCCCACTTCTGGGGCTCCATGGGATGAGCAGTTCTTC
cdr3_aa: CASSAPTSGAPWDEQFF

cdr3_length: 17
d_call: TRBD2
v_call: TRBV4-3
clone_size: NA
j_call: TRBJ2-1
cdr3_nt: TGCGCCAGCAGCCAAGAACTGAGCGTAAGCGCTAGCGGGGGGGCCTTCTTC
cdr3_aa: CASSQELSVSASGGAFF